The 26 T cell receptor beta chains given below trace back to one sample, sequenced in a study of blood T cell repertoires in COVID-19. Here immunoSEQ multiplex PCR was the method, and the copy in TCRdb shows in-frame clones only, minus some. The sample lists some 100,000 clones, 75% to 90% occurring once. Sequencing used peripheral blood. These receptors all stem from a woman between 50 and 59 years old with acute or convalescent COVID-19.

The chain employs TRBV7-2 and TRBJ1-2; tentative D call: TRBD1 (6 bases). This CDR3 has 13 amino acids. Trimming took off 1 base at V and 8 bases at J, with 11 bases between the two ends. The germline gives CDR1 SGHTA, CDR2 FQGNSA. The CDR3 nucleotides are TGTGCCAGCAGCTTAGACAGGGTTAGGGGCTACACCTTC. Translating gives CASSLDRVRGYTF.

V usage is TRBV5-3 and J usage is TRBJ1-2, with TRBD1 matching over 8 bases. TRBV5-3 is classed as an ORF, of uncertain function. J was trimmed by 4 bases and V by 5 bases; bases with no gene match: 16. The CDR3 totals 17 residues. CDR3 loop: CARSTLLSGQGSYGYTF. CDR3 nucleotides: TGTGCCAGAAGTACCCTCTTAAGCGGACAGGGCTCCTATGGCTACACCTTC.

The chain recombines TRBV28 with TRBJ1-3, with no clear D. CDR3 length equals 16 residues. V was cut by 2 bases and J by 4 bases, with 15 bases left in between. Germline V CDR1 and CDR2: MDHEN, SYDVKM. The CDR3 DNA reads TGTGCCAGCAGTTTAATAGGCATCTCCGGGGGAAACACCATATATTTT. It encodes CASSLIGISGGNTIYF.

The chain has TRBV2 and TRBJ2-2; TRBD1 is a possible D gene (6 bases). Trimming took 6 bases from V and 3 from J, leaving 17 bases between them. The CDR3 contains 16 residues. Germline assignment: CDR1 SNHLY and CDR2 FYNNEI. The CDR3, as DNA: TGTGCCAGCAGAAGCCTAAGGGGGTTGGACACCGGGGAGCTGTTTTTT. Translated, it gives CASRSLRGLDTGELFF.

The chain links TRBV5-4 to TRBJ2-1, with D unresolved. The CDR3 sequence is 13 residues long. CDR1 SGHNT and CDR2 YYREEE come from the germline V gene (reference sequence). The ends were cut back, 0 bases at V and 4 bases at J, with 5 bases in the middle. The CDR3 bases are TGTGCCAGCAGCTTGGGTCTTTACAATGAGCAGTTCTTC. Translating it yields CASSLGLYNEQFF.

The chain uses TRBV20-1 and TRBJ1-2; a possible D gene is TRBD1 (5 bases). Trimming pared 7 bases from V and 5 bases from J, leaving 11 bases between. The CDR3 has 11 amino acids. Germline V gene lookup returns CDR1 DFQATT and CDR2 SNEGSKA (reference sequence). The CDR3: CSGGGSYGYTF. The CDR3 DNA sequence: TGCAGTGGGGGCGGATCATATGGCTACACCTTC.

V and J are TRBV5-1 and TRBJ2-6; D unresolved. CDR1 is SGHRS, CDR2 YFSETQ, per germline. This CDR3 is 15 amino acids long. V was trimmed by 4 bases and J by 2 bases, leaving 10 bases between them. The CDR3 region is CASSTSTPGANVLTF. In DNA, the CDR3 is TGCGCCAGCAGCACATCGACACCTGGGGCCAACGTCCTGACTTTC.

CDR3 loop: CASSLLGLGANQPQHF. CDR3 coding DNA: TGTGCCAGCAGCTTACTGGGACTTGGAGCTAATCAGCCCCAGCATTTT. The V call is TRBV7-8, the J call TRBJ1-5, with D possibly matching TRBD1 (5 bases). The V end lost 2 bases, the J end lost 4 bases, and 15 bases lay between the germline ends. The V gene's germline CDR1 is SGHVS and CDR2 FQNEAQ. This CDR3 comprises 16 residues.

The rearrangement uses TRBV11-2 and TRBJ2-3; D is possibly TRBD2 (5 bases). The V end lost 8 bases, the J end lost 3 bases, and 12 bases lay between the germline ends. The CDR3 totals 13 residues. From germline, CDR1 is SGHAT and CDR2 FQNNGV. The CDR3 here is CASGAALTDTQYF. The CDR3 DNA reads as TGTGCCAGCGGAGCGGCACTAACAGATACGCAGTATTTT.

In this sample, this clone turned up many times. Other DNA sequences in this sample translate to the same CDR3. This CDR3 is CASSYTGGRNEQYF. In nucleotides, the CDR3 is TGTGCCAGCAGTTATACGGGGGGGAGAAACGAGCAGTACTTC. The chain carries TRBV6-2 or TRBV6-3 and TRBJ2-7, with 8 bases that match TRBD2. The CDR3 contains 14 residues. V trimming: 3 bases; J trimming: 5 bases; junction bases outside the gene matches: 6. Germline CDR1 reads MNHEY; CDR2 reads SVGEGT.

The chain has TRBV10-3 and TRBJ1-6; 7 nucleotides line up with TRBD1. With V trimmed by 7 bases and J by 9 bases, 6 bases remained unmatched. The CDR3 loop spans 13 amino acids. Germline CDR1 ENHRY, CDR2 SYGVKD. CDR3 sequence: CAIKGTEPSPLHF. CDR3 coding DNA: TGTGCCATCAAAGGGACAGAACCTTCACCCCTCCACTTT.

The chain couples TRBV5-1 to TRBJ2-1; the match to TRBD1 covers 8 bases. The CDR3 is 14 amino acids. Germline lookup yields CDR1 SGHRS and CDR2 YFSETQ. Losses at the gene ends were 5 bases for V and 6 bases for J; bases not matched to a gene: 7. CDR3 region: CASSSDRAVNEQFF. CDR3 bases: TGCGCCAGCAGTTCGGACAGGGCGGTCAATGAGCAGTTCTTC.

The rearrangement uses TRBV5-4 and TRBJ1-1; 7 bases are shared with TRBD1. The CDR3 has 14 residues. V was clipped by 2 bases and J by 5 bases; unmatched bases: 6. Germline CDR1 and CDR2: SGHNT and YYREEE (reference sequence). The CDR3 sequence: CASSLGGVATEAFF. CDR3 DNA: TGTGCCAGCAGCTTAGGGGGCGTGGCTACTGAAGCTTTCTTT. Combining the CDR3 with reference TRBV5-4 and TRBJ1-1 gives the whole variable domain ETGVTQSPTHLIKTRGQQVTLRCSSQSGHNTVSWYQQALGQGPQFIFQYYREEENGRGNFPPRFSGLQFPNYSSELNVNALELDDSALYLCASSLGGVATEAFFGQGTRLTVV.

V usage is TRBV6-5 and J usage is TRBJ1-1; D remains unclear. The CDR3 is made up of 13 amino acids. Trimming removed 8 bases at V and 5 bases at J, with 15 bases between. Germline V gene sequence: CDR1 MNHEY, CDR2 SVGAGI. CDR3 nucleotides: TGTGCCAGCTACCGGACGGCGGGTACTGAAGCTTTCTTT. Amino acid sequence: CASYRTAGTEAFF.

This chain uses TRBV19 with TRBJ1-1, with D uncertain. The CDR3 is 15 residues long. Trimming pared 5 bases from V and 2 bases from J, leaving 15 bases between. Germline CDR1 LNHDA, CDR2 SQIVND (reference sequence). CDR3 sequence (DNA): TGTGCCAGTAGTGCCTGGGCGTTTGAAAACACTGAAGCTTTCTTT. It translates to CASSAWAFENTEAFF.

The chain employs TRBV6-5 and TRBJ1-2; 9 positions match TRBD1. V dropped 2 bases and J dropped 1; count of bases not matched to a gene: 2. This CDR3 spans 15 amino acids. Germline CDR1 reads MNHEY; CDR2 reads SVGAGI. The CDR3 sequence: CASSYTDRGNYGYTF. CDR3 nucleotide sequence: TGTGCCAGCAGTTACACGGACAGGGGTAACTATGGCTACACCTTC.

J is TRBJ1-1 and V is TRBV29-1; 8 nucleotides line up with TRBD1. V shed 4 bases and J 4 bases; nucleotides not matched to a gene: 11. Germline-derived CDR1 and CDR2 are SQVTM and ANQGSEA. This CDR3 has 15 residues. The CDR3 loop is CSVGRQGRAGTEAFF. CDR3 DNA: TGCAGCGTTGGTAGACAGGGGAGGGCCGGCACTGAAGCTTTCTTT.

The chain recombines TRBV6-5 with TRBJ2-7; the D gene is possibly TRBD1 (5 bases). The germline CDR1 and CDR2 sequences are MNHEY and SVGAGI. V lost 11 bases and J 3 bases, leaving 17 bases between the germline ends. The CDR3 contains 13 residues. The CDR3 DNA sequence: TGTGCCCTGAGCATGCGACAGAACTACGAGCAGTACTTC. It translates to CALSMRQNYEQYF.

Notes on this clone: A read error may produce the germline difference seen at one junction end. The chain couples TRBV5-4 to TRBJ1-6, with 9 bases matching TRBD1. The CDR3 is made up of 17 amino acids. The germline gives CDR1 SGHNT, CDR2 YYREEE (reference sequence). This chain's CDR3 is CASSLGAPGQGNSPLHF. The CDR3 region has the DNA TGTGCCAGCAGTTTGGGGGCTCCGGGACAGGGAAATTCACCCCTCCACTTT.

V gene TRBV18 combines with J gene TRBJ1-5; weak D call: TRBD1 (5 bases). Germline V CDR1 and CDR2: KGHSH, LQKENI. The CDR3 has 16 amino acids. Trimming left V 0 bases short and J 4 bases short, with 13 bases between. The CDR3 nucleotides read TGTGCCAGCTCACCACCAGGCAGGGCTCGGAATCAGCCCCAGCATTTT. This sequence encodes CASSPPGRARNQPQHF.

The chain joins TRBV7-8 to TRBJ2-1; D is uncertain. V lost 6 bases and J lost 4, with 10 bases in between. Per germline, CDR1 SGHVS and CDR2 FQNEAQ. The CDR3 loop spans 13 amino acids. The CDR3 DNA is TGTGCCAGCAGAAGCACGGGTTACAATGAGCAGTTCTTC. Residues: CASRSTGYNEQFF. The full variable domain, its missing parts supplied by reference TRBV7-8 and TRBJ2-1, is GAGVSQSPRYKVAKRGQDVALRCDPISGHVSLFWYQQALGQGPEFLTYFQNEAQLDKSGLPSDRFFAERPEGSVSTLKIQRTQQEDSAVYLCASRSTGYNEQFFGPGTRLTVL.

The chain is built from TRBV6-5 and TRBJ1-5; 7 bases are shared with TRBD1. This CDR3 spans 15 amino acids. Germline trimming cut 4 bases from V and 6 bases from J; bases unmatched to any gene: 9. The germline V gene has CDR1 MNHEY and CDR2 SVGAGI. Here the CDR3 reads CASSWRGREGQPQHF. The CDR3 nucleotides read TGTGCCAGCAGTTGGAGGGGGCGCGAAGGTCAGCCCCAGCATTTT.

V is TRBV12-3 or TRBV12-4 and J is TRBJ1-3; D not certain. CDR3 size: 13 residues. Trimming stripped 8 bases from V and 3 bases from J, with 11 bases between. The CDR3 loop reads CASENTIGNTIYF. The CDR3 nucleotides are TGTGCCAGCGAGAACACTATTGGAAACACCATATATTTT.

The V gene is TRBV19, the J gene TRBJ1-5; no clear D. This CDR3 contains 13 residues. V lost 5 bases and J 9 bases, leaving 14 bases between the germline ends. Germline V gene lookup returns CDR1 LNHDA and CDR2 SQIVND (reference sequence). The CDR3 DNA is TGTGCCAGTAGTCCGCGGGGTTTTGGGCCCCAGCATTTT. Its protein is CASSPRGFGPQHF.

The V call is TRBV5-4, the J call TRBJ2-3; a weak D match, TRBD2 (6 bases). The CDR3 is 14 amino acids. Trimming took off 4 bases at V and 4 bases at J, with 13 bases between the two ends. The germline CDR1 and CDR2 sequences are SGHNT and YYREEE (reference sequence). CDR3 sequence: CASSRRAGADTQYF. CDR3 DNA sequence: TGTGCCAGCAGCCGGAGGGCGGGCGCAGATACGCAGTATTTT.

As to this clone: This CDR3 is also generated by other DNA sequences in the sample. CDR3 in DNA: TGCAGCGTGAGAGGTGGAACAGATACGCAGTATTTT. It encodes CSVRGGTDTQYF. The rearrangement links TRBV29-1 to TRBJ2-3; D remains unclear. Germline lookup yields CDR1 SQVTM and CDR2 ANQGSEA. The CDR3 is 12 residues long. Trimming shortened V by 6 bases and J by 3 bases, and 10 bases separated the two germline ends.